Included here is one TCR beta chain sequence, with context. V shed 3 bases and J shed 1 base, with 12 bases lying between them. Per the germline V gene, CDR1 is KGHSH and CDR2 is LQKENI. CDR3 length: 16 amino acids. This sample was taken from a study of response to subunit inactivated influenza vaccine. TCRdb re-analysed the RT-PCR reads in MiXCR, keeping a single row per CDR3 protein. In the table there are around 470,000 distinct CDR3 sequences, more than 7% of which are singletons. This chain uses TRBV18 with TRBJ1-4, with a tentative D call TRBD1 (6 bases). The clonotype originates from a man between 50 and 75 years old who received an inactivated influenza vaccine. Sequences were derived from PBMCs from blood, sampled roughly 24 months after vaccination. Here the CDR3 DNA reads TGTGCCAGCTCACCGCGATTACAGGGAACTAATGAAAAACTGTTTTTT. It encodes CASSPRLQGTNEKLFF.